Listed here are 13 T cell receptor beta chains from one sample, sequenced in a study of identical twins. TCRdb analysed the 5' RACE reads with MiXCR anew, one entry per CDR3 protein. The table has around 530,000 distinct CDR3 sequences, over 12% seen once. These records were also assigned to another study, of yellow fever vaccine responses in identical twins.

The sample consisted of CD4+ T cells sorted from blood. The receptors derive from a woman between 18 and 29 years old in good health.

The CDR3 nucleotides are TGTGCCAGCAGCCGGGCGACTAGCGGGAGGGACGTGCAGTTCTTC. Protein sequence: CASSRATSGRDVQFF. V and J are TRBV7-3 and TRBJ2-1, with TRBD2 matching over 14 bases. This CDR3 has 15 residues. CDR1 and CDR2 from the germline V gene are SGHTA and FQGTGA. J was trimmed by 12 bases and V by 5 bases; bases with no gene match: 9.

This clonotype has more than one count but fewer than ten. J is TRBJ2-3 and V is TRBV6-2 or TRBV6-3; TRBD2 might be the D (5 bases). Germline-derived CDR1 and CDR2 are MNHEY and SVGEGT. The V end was cut by 8 bases, the J end by 2 bases, with 23 bases between. The length of the CDR3 is 17 residues. This CDR3 reads CASGPLDLARNTDTQYF. The CDR3 region has the DNA TGTGCCAGCGGACCATTAGACCTAGCAAGGAACACAGATACGCAGTATTTT.

This chain links TRBV29-1 with TRBJ2-6, with D maybe TRBD1 (6 bases). The CDR3 covers 18 residues. Trimming pared 5 bases from V and 0 bases from J, leaving 20 bases between. Germline assignment: CDR1 SQVTM and CDR2 ANQGSEA. CDR3 amino acids: CSVPKGDTLRSGANVLTF. DNA of the CDR3: TGCAGCGTTCCAAAGGGGGACACTTTACGCTCTGGGGCCAACGTCCTGACTTTC.

The chain has TRBV20-1 and TRBJ2-1, with TRBD2 as a possible D gene (6 bases). V lost 3 bases, J lost 6 bases, and 15 bases lay in between. Per germline, CDR1 DFQATT and CDR2 SNEGSKA (reference sequence). The CDR3 spans 14 residues. CDR3 residues: CSARDYKVSNEQFF. The CDR3 coding sequence is TGCAGTGCTAGGGACTATAAGGTCTCCAATGAGCAGTTCTTC.

A few counts support this clonotype. CDR3 amino acids: CASSRTGTGVEQYV. CDR3 coding DNA: TGTGCCAGCAGCCGAACCGGGACAGGGGTCGAGCAGTACGTC. V usage is TRBV28 and J usage is TRBJ2-7; the match to TRBD1 covers 10 bases. V was pared by 6 bases and J by 6 bases, with 8 bases of the junction left unmatched. The CDR3 extends over 14 amino acids. CDR1 is MDHEN, CDR2 SYDVKM, per germline.

The gene calls are TRBV20-1 and TRBJ1-4, with a possible D match to TRBD1 (5 bases). Per germline, CDR1 DFQATT and CDR2 SNEGSKA (reference sequence). This CDR3 is 11 amino acids long. V lost 6 bases to trimming and J lost 7 bases, with 9 bases between them. This CDR3 reads CSAEGSEKLFF. The CDR3 DNA is TGCAGTGCAGAGGGGAGTGAAAAACTGTTTTTT.

The J gene is TRBJ2-1, the V gene TRBV10-3, with 10 nucleotides matching TRBD1. V gave up 3 bases and J gave up 3 bases; unmatched junction bases: 8. CDR3 length: 17 residues. In germline, CDR1 is ENHRY, CDR2 SYGVKD. The CDR3 DNA follows: TGTGCCATCAGTGACTCGTTGGGACAGGGGTTCTACAATGAGCAGTTCTTC. Its protein product is CAISDSLGQGFYNEQFF.

This clonotype showed up just a few times. The chain employs TRBV4-1 and TRBJ2-5; D gene unclear. This CDR3 has 18 residues. Germline V gene data show CDR1 as MGHRA and CDR2 as YSYEKL. The V end was cut by 4 bases, the J end by 0 bases, with 21 bases between. CDR3 DNA sequence: TGCGCCAGCAGCCCACCGTACACCACATCCCGTTACCAAGAGACCCAGTACTTC. Its protein is CASSPPYTTSRYQETQYF.

J is TRBJ1-2 and V is TRBV24-1; 7 nucleotides line up with TRBD1. CDR3 length: 16 residues. The V and J ends lost 5 bases and 4 bases, in that order; junction bases with no gene match: 12. Germline-derived CDR1 and CDR2 are KGHDR and SFDVKD. Here the CDR3 reads CATSARHSGTVYGYTF. CDR3 nucleotide sequence: TGTGCCACCAGTGCCCGACATTCCGGGACAGTCTATGGCTACACCTTC.

Only a few counts were recorded for this clonotype. The rearrangement links TRBV3-1 to TRBJ2-6; perhaps TRBD2 as D (6 bases). The germline V gene encodes CDR1 LGHDT and CDR2 YNNKEL (reference sequence). Trimming shortened V by 4 bases and J by 0 bases, and 13 bases separated the two germline ends. The CDR3 sequence is 17 residues long. CDR3 loop: CASSRSGVTSGANVLTF. The CDR3 bases are TGTGCCAGCAGCCGATCGGGAGTAACCTCTGGGGCCAACGTCCTGACTTTC.

The sample holds many counts of this clonotype. The chain carries TRBV29-1 and TRBJ2-7; D is perhaps TRBD1 (6 bases). The germline V and J ends were trimmed by 4 bases and 1 base, with 8 bases remaining between them. Germline CDR1 is SQVTM and CDR2 is ANQGSEA. This CDR3 spans 12 amino acids. For the CDR3, the DNA is TGCAGCGTTGGAGGACAGTCCTACGAGCAGTACTTC. Its translation: CSVGGQSYEQYF.

The sample holds many counts of this clonotype. The chain couples TRBV5-1 to TRBJ2-3; unclear D gene. Germline V CDR1 and CDR2: SGHRS, YFSETQ. V was pared by 4 bases and J by 0 bases, with 9 bases between. The CDR3 length is 14 residues. The DNA of the CDR3 is TGCGCCAGCAGCCCCTGGGGTAGCACAGATACGCAGTATTTT. Amino acid sequence: CASSPWGSTDTQYF.

This chain joins TRBV19 and TRBJ2-5, with 10 bases identical to TRBD2. Trimming removed 5 bases from V and 4 bases from J; junction bases left unmatched: 16. Germline CDR1 and CDR2: LNHDA and SQIVND (reference sequence). The CDR3 runs to 18 residues. The CDR3 coding sequence is TGTGCCAGTAGTGCCCAACTAGCGGGATCCGGATGGGGAGAGACCCAGTACTTC. It yields the protein CASSAQLAGSGWGETQYF.